Below, 19 T cell receptor beta chains from the same sample are listed, as sequenced in a study of cytomegalovirus exposure and HLA in healthy donors (dated by TCRdb to about 2017). To prepare the library, the immunoSEQ multiplex PCR assay was applied. For the multiplex PCR, a mixture combining 60 forward primers for TCR Vbeta segments and 13 reverse primers for TCR Jbeta segments was used. Drawn from immuneACCESS, this table holds only the in-frame rearrangements with V and J called that TCRdb kept. Clones are partly lost; checked studies trace under half to an unresolved V gene and leave the rest unexplained. The sample table records some 130,000 clones; roughly 80% of these occur just once. Over 8.5% of the sample is taken by the ten largest. Sequenced: PBMCs. These receptors were collected from a woman aged 45 to 65 in good health and CMV-seropositive.

As DNA, the CDR3 is TGTGCCACCTTGACAGGGAACCTATATGGAAACACCATATATTTT. Protein sequence: CATLTGNLYGNTIYF. This chain links TRBV6-1 with TRBJ1-3, with 7 bases that match TRBD1. In germline, CDR1 is MNHNS, CDR2 SASEGT. Trimming cost V 10 bases and J 3 bases; bases outside gene matches: 12. This CDR3 region has 15 residues.

This clone occurred a few times. This chain uses TRBV5-1 with TRBJ1-6, with 7 bases that match TRBD1. This CDR3 comprises 14 residues. Germline V CDR1 and CDR2: SGHRS, YFSETQ. J was trimmed by 8 bases and V by 2 bases; bases with no gene match: 4. The CDR3 region is CASSFGQGDSPLHF. In DNA, the CDR3 is TGCGCCAGCAGCTTTGGGCAGGGGGATTCACCCCTCCACTTT.

This clone was observed once. The V and J genes are TRBV28 and TRBJ2-3; 9 nucleotides align to TRBD2. This CDR3 contains 13 residues. Germline CDR1 and CDR2: MDHEN and SYDVKM. The J segment lost 10 bases and the V segment lost 10 bases, leaving 12 bases of the junction unmatched. The CDR3 spells CAIEQLRGGAQYF. CDR3 sequence (DNA): TGTGCCATCGAGCAGTTGCGGGGGGGCGCGCAGTATTTT.

The rearrangement joins TRBV5-1 to TRBJ2-3; 11 nucleotides line up with TRBD2. Germline V gene data show CDR1 as SGHRS and CDR2 as YFSETQ. With 0 bases clipped from V and 4 bases from J, the junction kept 1 base outside the gene matches. The CDR3 is made up of 15 amino acids. As DNA, the CDR3 is TGCGCCAGCAGCTTGGAACTAGCGGGGGCAGATACGCAGTATTTT. Encoded protein: CASSLELAGADTQYF.

Worth noting for this clone: Additional DNA sequences in this sample encode the identical CDR3. The J gene is TRBJ2-7, the V gene TRBV27; possibly TRBD1 for D (6 bases). V was pared by 6 bases and J by 2 bases, with 14 bases between. The CDR3 is 14 residues long. CDR1 is MNHEY and CDR2 is SMNVEV in the germline V gene (reference sequence). The CDR3, as DNA: TGTGCCAGCAGCTTGACAGGACTTACCTACGAGCAGTACTTC. As protein: CASSLTGLTYEQYF.

J is TRBJ2-7 and V is TRBV11-2; the D is unclear. The germline V and J ends were trimmed by 1 base and 13 bases, with 14 bases remaining between them. This CDR3 has 12 amino acids. Germline V lookup: CDR1 SGHAT, CDR2 FQNNGV. In nucleotides, the CDR3 is TGTGCCAGCAGCTTAGTCGTGGCAGGCCCCTACTTC. It encodes CASSLVVAGPYF.

The gene calls are TRBV5-1 and TRBJ1-6; D not resolved. This CDR3 comprises 14 residues. CDR1 SGHRS and CDR2 YFSETQ come from the germline V gene. V gave up 4 bases and J gave up 7 bases, with 12 bases separating them. The CDR3 nucleotides are TGCGCCAGCAGCCATAGAAGCGACAATTCACCCCTCCACTTT. This encodes CASSHRSDNSPLHF.

The chain joins TRBV2 to TRBJ2-3, with 10 bases matching TRBD2. Looked up from germline, CDR1 is SNHLY and CDR2 is FYNNEI. The length of the CDR3 is 17 residues. Trimming took 4 bases from V and 3 from J; bases not matched to a gene: 10. The DNA of the CDR3 is TGTGCCAGCAGTGCCGGGACTAGCGCCAGGGGTACAGATACGCAGTATTTT. Translated: CASSAGTSARGTDTQYF.

The chain employs TRBV5-1 and TRBJ2-7; 8 nucleotides line up with TRBD1. CDR3 size: 15 residues. J gave up 1 base and V 4 bases, and 7 bases lay outside the gene matches. Germline V gives CDR1 SGHRS, CDR2 YFSETQ. In DNA, the CDR3 is TGCGCCAGCAGCCAGTCAGGGGGCAGGTCCTACGAGCAGTACTTC. Translating gives CASSQSGGRSYEQYF.

The sample holds one count of this clone. The gene calls are TRBV27 and TRBJ1-1, with D possibly TRBD1 on 5 matching bases. The germline V gene encodes CDR1 MNHEY and CDR2 SMNVEV (reference sequence). This CDR3 is built from 14 residues. The V and J ends lost 7 bases and 4 bases respectively, with 16 bases between them. In DNA form, the CDR3 reads TGTGCCAGCACCTTAGTAACGGGGGGCACTGAAGCTTTCTTT. Translating it yields CASTLVTGGTEAFF.

The chain combines TRBV30 with TRBJ1-5; 11 nucleotides align to TRBD1. The CDR3 spans 14 residues. Germline CDR1 is GTSNPN and CDR2 is SVGIG (reference sequence). Trimming cost V 0 bases and J 9 bases; bases outside gene matches: 4. The DNA of the CDR3 is TGTGCCTGGAGTGTAGGGACAGGGGGGTGGCCCCAGCATTTT. Protein: CAWSVGTGGWPQHF.

The V and J genes are TRBV7-9 and TRBJ2-5; 8 bases are shared with TRBD1. The J call may be faulty, since TRBJ2-7 better matches the DNA end. Germline V CDR1 and CDR2: SEHNR, FQNEAQ (reference sequence). This CDR3 comprises 14 residues. CDR3 residues: CASSVTGVIYEQYF. DNA of the CDR3: TGTGCCAGCAGCGTGACAGGGGTTATCTACGAGCAGTACTTC.

The V gene is TRBV28, the J gene TRBJ2-7, with D hard to call. CDR3 length: 16 residues. In germline, CDR1 is MDHEN, CDR2 SYDVKM. V lost 1 base to trimming and J lost 1 base, with 14 bases between them. The CDR3 loop reads CASSLSTQRYSYEQYF. In DNA, the CDR3 is TGTGCCAGCAGTTTATCTACACAGAGATATTCCTACGAGCAGTACTTC.

V and J are TRBV28 and TRBJ2-7, with 8 bases fitting TRBD1. This CDR3 comprises 17 residues. The V gene end was trimmed by 4 bases and the J gene end by 6 bases; junction bases not matched to a gene: 17. Germline V CDR1 and CDR2: MDHEN, SYDVKM. The CDR3 is CASSSRTISTGGSEQYF. The CDR3 DNA reads TGTGCCAGCAGTTCTAGAACGATATCCACAGGGGGAAGCGAGCAGTACTTC.

The CDR3 region has the DNA TGCAGCGTTGAAGATAGAACAGATACGCAGTATTTT. It is translated as CSVEDRTDTQYF. V is TRBV29-1 and J is TRBJ2-3; D is unclear. This CDR3 comprises 12 residues. Germline V gene lookup returns CDR1 SQVTM and CDR2 ANQGSEA. V was trimmed by 0 bases and J by 3 bases, leaving 4 bases between them.

The genes are TRBV11-2 and TRBJ1-1; 8 positions match TRBD1. The CDR3 totals 15 residues. V was pared by 3 bases and J by 5 bases, with 8 bases of the junction left unmatched. CDR1 SGHAT and CDR2 FQNNGV come from the germline V gene. In nucleotides, the CDR3 is TGTGCCAGCAGCTTGGACAGGGTGAGGGGAACTGAAGCTTTCTTT. This gives the protein CASSLDRVRGTEAFF.

The chain links TRBV10-1 to TRBJ1-1; D is uncertain. Per the germline V gene, CDR1 is WNHNN and CDR2 is SYGVQD (reference sequence). Trimming removed 3 bases at V and 5 bases at J, with 7 bases between. This CDR3 is built from 12 residues. Here the CDR3 reads CASSDLETEAFF. Written as DNA, the CDR3 is TGCGCCAGCAGTGACCTAGAAACTGAAGCTTTCTTT.

The chain is built from TRBV4-2 and TRBJ2-1, with unresolved D. This CDR3 contains 15 residues. V lost 0 bases, J lost 4 bases, and 10 bases lay in between. CDR1 is LGHNA and CDR2 is YNFKEQ in the germline V gene. Here the CDR3 reads CASSQETPTYNEQFF. Here the CDR3 DNA reads TGTGCCAGCAGCCAAGAGACGCCGACTTACAATGAGCAGTTCTTC.

This chain links TRBV6-1 with TRBJ2-3, with D tentatively TRBD1 (5 bases). In germline, CDR1 is MNHNS, CDR2 SASEGT. V was shortened by 7 bases and J by 4 bases, with 18 bases between the two germline ends. CDR3 length: 15 residues. CDR3 nucleotide sequence: TGTGCCAGCACCCCTATGGAAGGGGCGGCAGATACGCAGTATTTT. Its translation: CASTPMEGAADTQYF.